This T cell receptor (beta chain) is from a study of memory CD4+ T cells and cytomegalovirus serostatus. Single viable CD3+CD4+CD8-CD45RO+ cells were sorted as the memory CD4+ T cells. Germline CDR1 and CDR2: SGHTA and FQGNSA. The CDR3 runs 16 residues. V shed 5 bases and J shed 2 bases, with 18 bases lying between them. Profiling relied on immunoSEQ multiplex PCR, and the TCRdb table lists in-frame clones only, not all of them. This table holds about 92,000 clones, about four fifths found once. This chain joins TRBV7-2 and TRBJ1-1; D is possibly TRBD1 (5 bases). Sequences were obtained from memory CD4+ T cells from blood. The TCR originated in an adult in good health and CMV-seropositive. The CDR3 here is CASSPSGGVPNTEAFF. The CDR3 DNA sequence: TGTGCCAGCAGCCCCTCCGGGGGGGTCCCAAACACTGAAGCTTTCTTT.